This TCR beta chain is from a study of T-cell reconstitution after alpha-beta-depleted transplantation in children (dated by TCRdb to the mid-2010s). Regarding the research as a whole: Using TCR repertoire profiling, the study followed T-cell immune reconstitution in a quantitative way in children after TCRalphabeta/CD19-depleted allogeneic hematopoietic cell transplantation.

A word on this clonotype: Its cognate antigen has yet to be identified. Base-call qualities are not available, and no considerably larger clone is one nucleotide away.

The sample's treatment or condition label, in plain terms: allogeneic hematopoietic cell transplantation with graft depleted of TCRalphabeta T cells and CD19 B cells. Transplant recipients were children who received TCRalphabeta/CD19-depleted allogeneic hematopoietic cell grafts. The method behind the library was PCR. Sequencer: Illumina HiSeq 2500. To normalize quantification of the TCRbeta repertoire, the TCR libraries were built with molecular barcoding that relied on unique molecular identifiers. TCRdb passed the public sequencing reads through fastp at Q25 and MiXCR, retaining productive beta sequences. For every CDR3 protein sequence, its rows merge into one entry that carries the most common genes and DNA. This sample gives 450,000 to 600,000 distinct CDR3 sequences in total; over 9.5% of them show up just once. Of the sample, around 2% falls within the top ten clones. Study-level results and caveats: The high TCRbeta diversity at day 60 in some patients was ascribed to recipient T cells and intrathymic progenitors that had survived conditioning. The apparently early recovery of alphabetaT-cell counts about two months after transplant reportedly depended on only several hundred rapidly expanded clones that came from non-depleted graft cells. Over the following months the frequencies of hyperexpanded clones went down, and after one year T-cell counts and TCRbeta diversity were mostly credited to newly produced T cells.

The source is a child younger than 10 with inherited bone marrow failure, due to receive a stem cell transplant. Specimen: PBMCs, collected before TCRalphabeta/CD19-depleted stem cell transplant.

The base sequence is TGTGCCTGGAGTGTACGGGGAGGGGCTAGCGGGTTCTACGAGCAGTACTTC. It translates as CAWSVRGGASGFYEQYF. The chain is assembled from TRBV30 and TRBJ2-7; TRBD2 aligns with 8 central bases. CDR1 GTSNPN and CDR2 SVGIG were looked up in the germline V gene (reference sequence). The CDR3, from cysteine to phenylalanine, totals 17 residues. Here the CDR3 DNA is all that survives: 51 bases in frame from base 1. V is trimmed back by 0 bases and J by 3 bases, and the junction contains 13 bases that no gene match accounts for.